This TCR beta chain was recorded in a study of early T cells in non-severe SARS-CoV-2 infection. CDR1 is MNHNS and CDR2 is SASEGT in the germline V gene. Trimming took off 2 bases at V and 7 bases at J, with 9 bases between the two ends. This CDR3 comprises 13 residues. From the 5' RACE reads, TCRdb called clonotypes with MiXCR, one entry per CDR3 protein. The profile shows about 80,000 distinct CDR3 sequences, approximately 12% of them singletons. A remark on this clonotype: Being one base from a much bigger clone, this may be a read error.

Sequencing was performed on whole blood, taken at baseline. The chain employs TRBV6-1 and TRBJ1-5, with D tentatively TRBD1 (5 bases). The source is an adult who was a healthcare worker with PCR-confirmed SARS-CoV-2 infection or an uninfected control (not recorded which). The donor label of this sample is uncertain. The CDR3 loop is CASSEQGGQPQHF. In DNA, the CDR3 is TGTGCCAGCAGTGAACAGGGTGGACAGCCCCAGCATTTT.